The 14 T cell receptor beta chains below all came from one sample that was sequenced in a study of shared clonotypes between healthy human individuals. Using immunoSEQ multiplex PCR, the repertoire was profiled, and TCRdb retains in-frame clones only, with some absent. The sample yields 2 million to 2.5 million clones, approximately 95% seen once. Sequencing was performed on naive CD4+ T cells from PBMCs. Subset here: CD45RA+ positively selected. These receptors were obtained from a man aged 18 to 29 in good health. Some clones in this sample may be carry-over from other donors' samples.

This clone occurred a few times. The sample has other DNA sequences that encode this CDR3 too. This sequence joins TRBV7-6 and TRBJ1-5; the D gene is possibly TRBD1 (6 bases). The V gene's germline CDR1 is SGHVS and CDR2 FNYEAQ. The ends were cut back, 5 bases at V and 4 bases at J, with 9 bases in the middle. This CDR3 spans 13 amino acids. This chain's CDR3 is CASSPDRNQPQHF. CDR3 sequence (DNA): TGTGCCAGCAGCCCGGACAGAAATCAGCCCCAGCATTTT.

The chain is built from TRBV7-6 and TRBJ1-5; weak D call: TRBD1 (6 bases). The germline V gene has CDR1 SGHVS and CDR2 FNYEAQ. CDR3 length: 19 residues. V was trimmed by 1 base and J by 0 bases, leaving 19 bases between them. The CDR3 is CASSLELGQRGYSNQPQHF. CDR3 coding DNA: TGTGCCAGCAGCTTAGAGCTCGGACAGCGTGGTTATAGCAATCAGCCCCAGCATTTT.

The chain combines TRBV29-1 with TRBJ2-1; D may be TRBD1 (6 bases). The CDR3 is made up of 13 amino acids. Between the trimmed V and J ends, which lost 5 bases and 3 bases, there was a span of 11 bases. Germline loops: CDR1 SQVTM, CDR2 ANQGSEA. CDR3 DNA sequence: TGCAGCGTTAGGGGGAGATTCTACAATGAGCAGTTCTTC. Translation: CSVRGRFYNEQFF.

The J gene is TRBJ2-7, the V gene TRBV5-5; TRBD2 matches 7 bases. With 7 bases clipped from V and 0 bases from J, the junction kept 7 bases outside the gene matches. CDR3 length equals 14 residues. Per germline, CDR1 SGHKS and CDR2 YYEKEE (reference sequence). CDR3 sequence: CASAPGGVSYEQYF. The CDR3 nucleotides read TGTGCCAGCGCACCTGGGGGGGTCTCCTACGAGCAGTACTTC.

The chain employs TRBV5-1 and TRBJ2-3, with D perhaps being TRBD1 or TRBD2 (6 bases each). Germline lookup yields CDR1 SGHRS and CDR2 YFSETQ. CDR3 length: 16 residues. V dropped 4 bases and J dropped 5 bases, with 20 bases sitting between them. The CDR3 region is CASSPGAASQGDTQYF. DNA of the CDR3: TGCGCCAGCAGCCCGGGGGCGGCTAGTCAGGGAGATACGCAGTATTTT.

The chain joins TRBV7-2 to TRBJ1-3; D not resolved. The CDR3 is 13 amino acids. CDR1 is SGHTA and CDR2 is FQGNSA in the germline V gene. Trimming removed 5 bases from V and 2 bases from J, with 7 bases in between. The CDR3 protein is CASSPLPGNTIYF. As DNA, the CDR3 is TGTGCCAGCAGCCCCCTCCCTGGAAACACCATATATTTT.

This chain uses TRBV5-4 with TRBJ2-3; the D gene could be TRBD1 or TRBD2 (6 bases each). V lost 0 bases to trimming and J lost 0 bases, with 11 bases between them. Germline assignment: CDR1 SGHNT and CDR2 YYREEE (reference sequence). The CDR3 totals 16 residues. CDR3 nucleotides: TGTGCCAGCAGCTTGGACGGGGGCCGTAGCACAGATACGCAGTATTTT. Translating gives CASSLDGGRSTDTQYF.

This chain links TRBV14 with TRBJ2-1, with 8 nucleotides matching TRBD1. CDR3 length equals 14 residues. Trimming at V came to 2 bases and at J to 8 bases, leaving 5 bases not matched to a gene. Germline V gene data show CDR1 as SGHDN and CDR2 as FVKESK. The CDR3 protein is CASSQRTGFDEQFF. CDR3 in DNA: TGTGCCAGCAGCCAACGGACAGGGTTCGATGAGCAGTTCTTC.

The rearrangement uses TRBV7-3 and TRBJ1-1, with TRBD1 matching 7 bases. Germline values: CDR1 SGHTA, CDR2 FQGTGA. There are 12 residues in the CDR3. Trimming removed 4 bases from V and 11 bases from J; junction bases left unmatched: 7. The CDR3 sequence: CASSSAGQRAFF. The CDR3 DNA reads TGTGCCAGCAGCTCAGCGGGACAGAGGGCTTTCTTT. The full variable domain, its missing parts supplied by reference TRBV7-3 and TRBJ1-1, is GAGVSQTPSNKVTEKGKYVELRCDPISGHTALYWYRQSLGQGPEFLIYFQGTGAADDSGLPNDRFFAVRPEGSVSTLKIQRTERGDSAVYLCASSSAGQRAFFGQGTRLTVV.

Note on this clone: Other DNA sequences within the sample encode an identical CDR3. The rearrangement joins TRBV30 to TRBJ2-3; D is ambiguous. Trimming removed 2 bases at V and 6 bases at J, with 9 bases between. The CDR3 is 12 residues long. Per germline, CDR1 GTSNPN and CDR2 SVGIG (reference sequence). CDR3 sequence reads: CAWSPPVDTQYF. As DNA, the CDR3 is TGTGCCTGGAGTCCCCCGGTTGATACGCAGTATTTT.

On this clone itself: This sample includes further DNA sequences coding for the same CDR3. The rearrangement links TRBV18 to TRBJ2-5; D is undetermined. Trimming cost V 5 bases and J 1 base, with 2 bases left between them. CDR1 KGHSH and CDR2 LQKENI come from the germline V gene. The CDR3 runs 11 residues. The CDR3 spells CASSIQETQYF. The CDR3 DNA sequence: TGTGCCAGCTCAATCCAAGAGACCCAGTACTTC.

V gene TRBV18 combines with J gene TRBJ1-1; the D gene is possibly TRBD1 (5 bases). V lost 0 bases and J 12 bases, leaving 14 bases between the germline ends. CDR3 size: 13 residues. Germline CDR1 reads KGHSH; CDR2 reads LQKENI. The CDR3 DNA follows: TGTGCCAGCTCACCACCAGCAGGGTCGGAAACTTTCTTT. It encodes CASSPPAGSETFF.

This chain connects TRBV7-2 to TRBJ2-7; D may be TRBD1 (5 bases). This CDR3 has 15 residues. Trimming removed 1 base at V and 5 bases at J, with 15 bases between. CDR1 is SGHTA and CDR2 is FQGNSA in the germline V gene. Written as DNA, the CDR3 is TGTGCCAGCAGCTTAGGGGGCGCGGCCCAGGACGAGCAGTACTTC. Encoded protein: CASSLGGAAQDEQYF.

This clone has only one observation. CDR3 sequence: CASSLWGGRAFF. The CDR3 nucleotides read TGTGCCAGCAGTTTATGGGGGGGCCGAGCTTTCTTT. This chain joins TRBV28 and TRBJ1-1, with D possibly matching TRBD1 (6 bases). The CDR3 has 12 amino acids. The V and J ends lost 0 bases and 10 bases respectively, with 9 bases between them. Germline lookup yields CDR1 MDHEN and CDR2 SYDVKM.